Each of the 26 T cell receptor beta chains below was sequenced from the same sample in a study of T cells after yellow fever vaccination. TCRdb re-analysed the 5' RACE reads in MiXCR, keeping a single row per CDR3 protein. The table includes 200,000 to 300,000 distinct CDR3 sequences, about 3.7% detected once. Sequenced material: PBMCs, taken 15 days after the yellow fever booster vaccination. These receptors were taken from a man younger than 35 who received the YFV17D yellow fever vaccine.

This clonotype showed up many times. The J gene is TRBJ1-2, the V gene TRBV20-1; D unclear. CDR3 size: 12 residues. Germline V lookup: CDR1 DFQATT, CDR2 SNEGSKA (reference sequence). The CDR3 DNA is TGCAGGGCAGAGGGTGATAACTATGGCTACACCTTC. Protein product: CRAEGDNYGYTF.

V usage is TRBV3-1 and J usage is TRBJ2-1; 10 bases line up with TRBD1. This CDR3 comprises 15 residues. Per the germline V gene, CDR1 is LGHDT and CDR2 is YNNKEL (reference sequence). Losses at the gene ends were 6 bases for V and 6 bases for J; bases not matched to a gene: 8. CDR3: CASRVGTGAFNEQFF. CDR3 coding DNA: TGTGCCAGCAGAGTCGGGACAGGGGCCTTCAATGAGCAGTTCTTC.

Only a few counts were recorded for this clonotype. The rearrangement joins TRBV3-1 to TRBJ1-2; no definite D call. V lost 1 base and J lost 2, with 17 bases in between. The CDR3 sequence is 17 residues long. Per the germline V gene, CDR1 is LGHDT and CDR2 is YNNKEL (reference sequence). This CDR3 is CASSQVPGPKSNYGYTF. The CDR3 nucleotides read TGTGCCAGCAGCCAAGTTCCGGGTCCTAAATCAAACTATGGCTACACCTTC.

This clonotype was seen at least ten times. This chain joins TRBV2 and TRBJ2-2, with a tentative D call TRBD1 (6 bases). V gave up 4 bases and J gave up 3 bases, with 12 bases separating them. From germline, CDR1 is SNHLY and CDR2 FYNNEI. The CDR3 has 15 residues. This CDR3 is CASSANRVYTGELFF. Here the CDR3 DNA reads TGTGCCAGCAGTGCAAACAGGGTATACACCGGGGAGCTGTTTTTT.

This clonotype was counted at least ten times. The chain links TRBV5-1 to TRBJ1-2; 7 bases align to TRBD1. V shed 1 base and J 7 bases; nucleotides not matched to a gene: 13. The CDR3 extends over 16 amino acids. Germline CDR1 reads SGHRS; CDR2 reads YFSETQ. The CDR3 sequence is CASSLSPTKQGGGYTF. CDR3 DNA: TGCGCCAGCAGCTTGTCCCCCACAAAGCAGGGGGGTGGCTACACCTTC.

This clonotype was picked up many times. This chain connects TRBV5-5 to TRBJ2-1; D remains unclear. Trimming took 0 bases from V and 9 from J, leaving 7 bases between them. The CDR3 length is 12 residues. The germline gives CDR1 SGHKS, CDR2 YYEKEE (reference sequence). CDR3 nucleotide sequence: TGTGCCAGCAGCTTGGGAATCAGTGAGCAGTTCTTC. As protein: CASSLGISEQFF.

In its sample, this clonotype was seen many times. V and J are TRBV20-1 and TRBJ2-7, with a weak D call TRBD1 (6 bases). Trimming stripped 6 bases from V and 7 bases from J, with 19 bases between. The CDR3 is 13 residues long. CDR1 is DFQATT and CDR2 is SNEGSKA in the germline V gene (reference sequence). The CDR3 DNA reads TGCAGTGCCACGGAGACAGGCGCTAGAGAGCAGTACGTC. Amino acid sequence: CSATETGAREQYV.

In regard to this clonotype: Being one base from a much bigger clone, this may be a read error. The rearrangement links TRBV7-2 to TRBJ2-3, with D perhaps TRBD1 (5 bases). Trimming removed 3 bases from V and 4 bases from J, with 11 bases in between. Per the germline V gene, CDR1 is SGHTA and CDR2 is FQGNSA. The CDR3 covers 14 residues. CDR3 bases: TGTGCCAGCAGCTTTCCAGGGTTGCCAGATACGCAGTATTTT. Protein sequence: CASSFPGLPDTQYF.

This clonotype was picked up many times. This chain links TRBV6-6 with TRBJ2-3; tentative D call: TRBD1 (6 bases). Per the germline V gene, CDR1 is MNHNY and CDR2 is SVGAGI (reference sequence). Trimming left V 6 bases short and J 2 bases short, with 18 bases between. CDR3 length: 16 amino acids. This CDR3 reads CASSPRGTPFTDTQYF. For the CDR3, the DNA is TGTGCCAGCAGCCCTAGGGGGACCCCCTTCACAGATACGCAGTATTTT.

This clonotype was detected ten times or more. CDR3 sequence reads: CASRGMAEAFF. The CDR3, as DNA: TGTGCCAGCAGGGGAATGGCTGAAGCTTTCTTT. The rearrangement uses TRBV7-9 and TRBJ1-1; unclear D gene. CDR1 and CDR2 (germline): SEHNR, FQNEAQ (reference sequence). This CDR3 is 11 amino acids long. Trimming removed 6 bases at V and 6 bases at J, with 8 bases between.

This clonotype was detected ten times or more. CDR3 DNA: TGTGCAAGTCGCTTACACTCCTACGAGCAGTACGTC. Residues: CASRLHSYEQYV. The genes are TRBV12-2 and TRBJ2-7. TRBV12-2 is labeled a pseudogene. This CDR3 is built from 12 residues.

This chain joins TRBV12-3 or TRBV12-4 and TRBJ1-4, with D possibly being TRBD1 (5 bases). The germline V and J ends were trimmed by 2 bases and 7 bases, with 8 bases remaining between them. This CDR3 contains 13 residues. CDR3 residues: CASSLQGTEKLFF. CDR3 DNA sequence: TGTGCCAGCAGTTTACAGGGAACTGAAAAACTGTTTTTT.

In its sample, this clonotype was seen many times. This chain uses TRBV2 with TRBJ2-7, with 7 nucleotides matching TRBD1. Looked up from germline, CDR1 is SNHLY and CDR2 is FYNNEI. The CDR3 is made up of 13 amino acids. The V and J ends lost 8 bases and 4 bases, in that order; junction bases with no gene match: 8. The DNA for the CDR3 is TGTGCCAGCCAGGGACAGACCCATTACGAGCAGTACGTC. As protein: CASQGQTHYEQYV.

Ten or more counts support this clonotype. The chain employs TRBV5-1 and TRBJ1-1, with unresolved D. CDR3 size: 14 residues. With 1 base removed from V and 1 base from J, the gap between germline ends came to 8 bases. Germline V gene data show CDR1 as SGHRS and CDR2 as YFSETQ. CDR3 in DNA: TGCGCCAGCAGCTTGAGGCAGGCGAACACTGAAGCTTTCTTT. It yields the protein CASSLRQANTEAFF.

In its sample, this clonotype was seen many times. V gene TRBV5-6 combines with J gene TRBJ1-2; tentatively, D is TRBD1 (5 bases). The germline CDR1 and CDR2 sequences are SGHDT and YYEEEE. The CDR3 extends over 14 amino acids. The V gene lost 9 bases and the J gene lost 5 bases, with 20 bases spanning the gap. This CDR3 reads CATGRDLSGYGYTF. In nucleotides, the CDR3 is TGTGCCACCGGCAGGGACCTCTCGGGTTATGGCTACACCTTC.

In this sample, this clonotype turned up many times. The rearrangement joins TRBV4-3 to TRBJ1-2; D not certain. Germline CDR1 LGHNA, CDR2 YSLEER. Deletions cut 0 bases from V and 2 bases from J, with 10 bases between. This CDR3 comprises 15 residues. The CDR3 DNA is TGCGCCAGCAGCCAAGACCAAACCCGAAACTATGGCTACACCTTC. It encodes CASSQDQTRNYGYTF.

Ten or more counts support this clonotype. J is TRBJ2-4 and V is TRBV2; TRBD1 is a possible D gene (7 bases). The CDR3 length is 13 residues. V lost 8 bases, J lost 7 bases, and 15 bases lay in between. In germline, CDR1 is SNHLY, CDR2 FYNNEI. The CDR3 reads CASGLAGGNIQYF. The CDR3 DNA is TGTGCCAGCGGGCTGGCAGGGGGGAACATTCAGTACTTC.

This clonotype was seen repeatedly, ten times or more. This chain uses TRBV7-2 with TRBJ2-5, with TRBD2 matching 9 bases. From germline, CDR1 is SGHTA and CDR2 FQGNSA. With 7 bases clipped from V and 3 bases from J, the junction kept 24 bases outside the gene matches. CDR3 length equals 20 residues. CDR3 amino acids: CASNSGVRLADVLLKETQYF. For the CDR3, the DNA is TGTGCCAGCAACAGTGGGGTTCGACTAGCGGACGTCCTACTGAAAGAGACCCAGTACTTC. Full variable domain (outside the CDR3, taken from reference TRBV7-2 and TRBJ2-5): GAGVSQSPSNKVTEKGKDVELRCDPISGHTALYWYRQSLGQGLEFLIYFQGNSAPDKSGLPSDRFSAERTGGSVSTLTIQRTQQEDSAVYLCASNSGVRLADVLLKETQYFGPGTRLLVL.

This clonotype was detected many times. The gene calls are TRBV20-1 and TRBJ2-3; unclear D gene. V was trimmed by 0 bases and J by 6 bases, leaving 7 bases between them. The CDR3 spans 12 residues. Germline CDR1 DFQATT, CDR2 SNEGSKA (reference sequence). The CDR3 loop is CSARDSPDTQYF. DNA of the CDR3: TGCAGTGCTAGAGATTCACCCGATACGCAGTATTTT.

This clonotype was observed many times. V gene TRBV5-1 combines with J gene TRBJ2-5, with 14 bases matching TRBD2. Per the germline V gene, CDR1 is SGHRS and CDR2 is YFSETQ. CDR3 length: 17 residues. V lost 3 bases, J lost 0 bases, and 4 bases stayed unmatched. CDR3 loop: CASSSGLAGANQETQYF. For the CDR3, the DNA is TGCGCCAGCAGCTCGGGACTAGCGGGGGCAAACCAAGAGACCCAGTACTTC.

Many counts were recorded for this clonotype. V gene TRBV6-6 combines with J gene TRBJ2-1, with TRBD1 matching 8 bases. The V gene's germline CDR1 is MNHNY and CDR2 SVGAGI (reference sequence). The ends lost 6 bases at V and 2 bases at J; junction bases unmatched: 6. The CDR3 is made up of 15 amino acids. In DNA form, the CDR3 reads TGTGCCAGCAGCCTGGGACAGGTGACCTACAATGAGCAGTTCTTC. The encoded protein is CASSLGQVTYNEQFF.

This clonotype occurred many times. CDR3 sequence: CSALTRDSYEQYV. Written as DNA, the CDR3 is TGCAGTGCTCTGACCCGGGACTCCTACGAGCAGTACGTC. The genes are TRBV20-1 and TRBJ2-7, with D maybe TRBD2 (5 bases). The length of the CDR3 is 13 residues. Per the germline V gene, CDR1 is DFQATT and CDR2 is SNEGSKA (reference sequence). The germline V and J ends were trimmed by 5 bases and 0 bases, with 11 bases remaining between them.

This clonotype was detected ten times or more. The genes are TRBV6-2 or TRBV6-3 and TRBJ2-5; TRBD2 aligns across 7 bases. CDR1 is MNHEY, CDR2 SVGEGT, per germline. The V gene end was trimmed by 5 bases and the J gene end by 3 bases; junction bases not matched to a gene: 9. The CDR3 length is 15 residues. Written as DNA, the CDR3 is TGTGCCAGCAGTACTCCGGGAGGAGGGAAAGAGACCCAGTACTTC. This sequence encodes CASSTPGGGKETQYF.

In this sample, this clonotype turned up a few times. The chain employs TRBV7-9 and TRBJ1-1; tentative D call: TRBD1 (5 bases). This CDR3 is built from 16 residues. V was pared by 3 bases and J by 1 base, with 15 bases between. CDR1 is SEHNR, CDR2 FQNEAQ, per germline (reference sequence). DNA of the CDR3: TGTGCCAGCAGCTTGGGGCATTGGCGGGAGAACACTGAAGCTTTCTTT. Translating gives CASSLGHWRENTEAFF.

This clonotype appeared many times. The chain recombines TRBV19 with TRBJ1-5; TRBD1 might be the D (5 bases). The V end lost 5 bases, the J end lost 2 bases, and 16 bases lay between the germline ends. The CDR3 contains 16 residues. Germline V gene lookup returns CDR1 LNHDA and CDR2 SQIVND (reference sequence). CDR3 loop: CASSLSRDGGNQPQHF. CDR3 coding DNA: TGTGCCAGTAGTCTTTCCCGGGACGGGGGCAATCAGCCCCAGCATTTT.

This clonotype has a count of ten or more. The rearrangement joins TRBV4-3 to TRBJ1-2, with a weak D call TRBD1 (6 bases). This CDR3 comprises 15 residues. The V end was cut by 8 bases, the J end by 8 bases, with 24 bases between. CDR1 and CDR2 (germline): LGHNA, YSLEER. CDR3 residues: CASERGRGSAGGYTF. The CDR3 region has the DNA TGCGCCAGCGAAAGGGGAAGGGGGTCCGCCGGGGGCTACACCTTC.